This passage covers 13 T cell receptor beta chains from one sample sequenced in a study of graft-versus-host responses after intestinal transplantation. Sequencing used immunoSEQ multiplex PCR; TCRdb keeps in-frame clones, though not all of them. The sample has 25,000 to 30,000 clones; roughly 87% are singletons. Antigens for these TCRs are unknown. The source was unstimulated CD4+ T cells sorted from spleen or lymph node cells, collected before intestinal transplant. These receptors originate from a human donor who received an intestinal transplant.

The chain is built from TRBV5-6 and TRBJ2-6; D not resolved. CDR1 SGHDT and CDR2 YYEEEE come from the germline V gene. Deletions cut 4 bases from V and 4 bases from J, with 3 bases between. The CDR3 has 12 residues. The CDR3 reads CASSGGANVLTF. The CDR3 nucleotides are TGTGCCAGCAGCGGGGGGGCCAACGTCCTGACTTTC.

This sequence joins TRBV29-1 and TRBJ2-4, with 11 bases identical to TRBD2. J lost 0 bases, V lost 4 bases, and 11 bases had no gene match. The CDR3 contains 18 residues. Germline V gene data show CDR1 as SQVTM and CDR2 as ANQGSEA. CDR3 sequence (DNA): TGCAGCGTTGGACTTGCTAGCGGGGGGTTTGAAGCCAAAAACATTCAGTACTTC. Encoded protein: CSVGLASGGFEAKNIQYF.

The chain carries TRBV10-3 and TRBJ2-2; 11 nucleotides line up with TRBD2. This CDR3 comprises 16 residues. Germline trimming cut 7 bases from V and 5 bases from J; bases unmatched to any gene: 9. Per germline, CDR1 ENHRY and CDR2 SYGVKD. CDR3 DNA sequence: TGTGCCATCAACGGTAGCGGGGGGGCATGGACCGGGGAGCTGTTTTTT. The encoded protein is CAINGSGGAWTGELFF.

This chain connects TRBV21-1 to TRBJ2-7; the D call TRBD2 from the table was never checked on the DNA. TRBV21-1 is a pseudogene segment. This CDR3 region has 15 residues. CDR3 in amino acids: CASSKRAGRDYEQYF. CDR3 nucleotides: TGTGCCAGCAGCAAGCGTGCCGGGAGGGACTACGAGCAGTACTTC.

The chain is built from TRBV9 and TRBJ2-2, with D unclear. The CDR3 contains 12 residues. Germline values: CDR1 SGDLS, CDR2 YYNGEE. V was shortened by 0 bases and J by 7 bases, with 4 bases between the two germline ends. The CDR3 sequence: CASSVAFGELFF. The CDR3, as DNA: TGTGCCAGCAGCGTAGCCTTCGGGGAGCTGTTTTTT. The variable domain in full, completed from reference TRBV9 and TRBJ2-2, reads DSGVTQTPKHLITATGQRVTLRCSPRSGDLSVYWYQQSLDQGLQFLIQYYNGEERAKGNILERFSAQQFPDLHSELNLSSLELGDSALYFCASSVAFGELFFGEGSRLTVL.

This clone was found once. The V and J genes are TRBV15 and TRBJ2-7; D uncertain. V was clipped by 4 bases and J by 4 bases, with 8 bases between them. In germline, CDR1 is LNHNV, CDR2 YYDKDF (reference sequence). This CDR3 has 12 amino acids. In DNA form, the CDR3 reads TGTGCCACCAGCATGATAGGTTACGAGCAGTACTTC. It specifies CATSMIGYEQYF.

V gene TRBV15 combines with J gene TRBJ2-5; no clear D gene. The length of the CDR3 is 14 residues. Germline V gene sequence: CDR1 LNHNV, CDR2 YYDKDF (reference sequence). V dropped 1 base and J dropped 0 bases, with 6 bases sitting between them. In nucleotides, the CDR3 is TGTGCCACCAGCAGAGCTGGATACCAAGAGACCCAGTACTTC. As protein: CATSRAGYQETQYF.

CDR3: CASSQTGGRTEAFF. The DNA of the CDR3 is TGCGCCAGCAGCCAGACAGGGGGCCGTACTGAAGCTTTCTTT. The chain has TRBV4-3 and TRBJ1-1, with 10 positions matching TRBD1. The trim removed 3 bases at V and 5 bases at J, leaving 3 bases unmatched. The germline V gene has CDR1 LGHNA and CDR2 YSLEER. The CDR3 is 14 amino acids.

The V and J genes are TRBV10-1 and TRBJ2-2; no clear D gene. This CDR3 spans 14 amino acids. V lost 0 bases and J lost 5, with 7 bases in between. CDR1 WNHNN and CDR2 SYGVQD come from the germline V gene (reference sequence). The CDR3 coding sequence is TGCGCCAGCAGTGAGTCGAGAATGACCGGGGAGCTGTTTTTT. This encodes CASSESRMTGELFF.

The V gene is TRBV5-1, the J gene TRBJ1-1; 12 nucleotides line up with TRBD1. Germline trimming cut 4 bases from V and 1 base from J; bases unmatched to any gene: 8. Per germline, CDR1 SGHRS and CDR2 YFSETQ. The CDR3 has 17 amino acids. The CDR3 spells CASSPGGQGASNTEAFF. CDR3 coding DNA: TGCGCCAGCAGCCCCGGGGGACAGGGGGCATCGAACACTGAAGCTTTCTTT.

This chain connects TRBV19 to TRBJ1-4; a weak D match, TRBD1 (5 bases). From germline, CDR1 is LNHDA and CDR2 SQIVND (reference sequence). The length of the CDR3 is 16 residues. Deletions cut 8 bases from V and 3 bases from J, with 19 bases between. This CDR3 is CASSYQNRPSNEKLFF. CDR3 bases: TGTGCCAGTTCCTACCAAAACAGGCCATCTAATGAAAAACTGTTTTTT.

The V call is TRBV30, the J call TRBJ2-1; no definite D call. The CDR3 contains 12 residues. Per the germline V gene, CDR1 is GTSNPN and CDR2 is SVGIG (reference sequence). V lost 4 bases and J lost 5, with 9 bases in between. The CDR3 sequence: CAWTPSNNEQFF. Here the CDR3 DNA reads TGTGCCTGGACGCCAAGTAACAATGAGCAGTTCTTC.

CDR3 protein: CASSIRGPSYEQYF. The CDR3 DNA sequence: TGTGCCAGTAGTATTCGGGGTCCATCCTACGAGCAGTACTTC. The V and J genes are TRBV19 and TRBJ2-7; possible D gene TRBD2, 5 bases. Between the trimmed V and J ends, which lost 3 bases and 1 base, there was a span of 10 bases. The CDR3 loop spans 14 amino acids. Germline loops: CDR1 LNHDA, CDR2 SQIVND (reference sequence).